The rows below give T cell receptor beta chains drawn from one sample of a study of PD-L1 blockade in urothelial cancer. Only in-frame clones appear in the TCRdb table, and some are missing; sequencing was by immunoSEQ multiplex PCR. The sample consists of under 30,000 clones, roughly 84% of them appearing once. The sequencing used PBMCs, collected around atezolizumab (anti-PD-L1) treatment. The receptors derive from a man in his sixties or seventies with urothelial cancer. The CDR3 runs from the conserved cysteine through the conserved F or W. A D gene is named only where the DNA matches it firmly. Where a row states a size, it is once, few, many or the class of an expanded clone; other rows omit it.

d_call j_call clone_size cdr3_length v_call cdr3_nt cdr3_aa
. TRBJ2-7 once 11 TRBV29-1 TGCAGCGTTGAATCTGGGGCCGAGCAGTACTTC CSVESGAEQYF
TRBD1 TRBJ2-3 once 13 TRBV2 TGTGCCAGCCGGGACAGGGACACAGATACGCAGTATTTT CASRDRDTDTQYF
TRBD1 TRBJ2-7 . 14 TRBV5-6 TGTGCCAGCAGCTTGGGACAGGGAGCCTACGAGCAGTACTTC CASSLGQGAYEQYF
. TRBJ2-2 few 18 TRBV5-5 TGTGCCAGCAGCTTGGGATATCGGGGAGGCCCGAACACCGGGGAGCTGTTTTTT CASSLGYRGGPNTGELFF
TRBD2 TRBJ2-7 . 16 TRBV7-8 TGTGCCAGCAGCTTAGATACTAGCGGGGAGATCTACGAGCAGTACTTC CASSLDTSGEIYEQYF
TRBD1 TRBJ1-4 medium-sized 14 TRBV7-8 TGTGCCAGCAGTGCAGGGGGCTGGGGTGAAAAACTGTTTTTT CASSAGGWGEKLFF
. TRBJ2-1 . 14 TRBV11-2 TGTGCCAGCAGCTTAGGGTTAGCCTACAATGAGCAGTTCTTC CASSLGLAYNEQFF
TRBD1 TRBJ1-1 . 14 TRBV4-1 TGCGCCAGCAGCCCAGACAGGGGGAACACTGAAGCTTTCTTT CASSPDRGNTEAFF
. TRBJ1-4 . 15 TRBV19 TGTGCCAGTAGTATGGAGTCCGCAACTAATGAAAAACTGTTTTTT CASSMESATNEKLFF
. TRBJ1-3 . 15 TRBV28 TGTGCCAGCAGTTACGGGAGGGAGTCTGGAAACACCATATATTTT CASSYGRESGNTIYF
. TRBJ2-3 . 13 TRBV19 TGTGCCAGTAGGCTACTAGTAGAAGATACGCAGTATTTT CASRLLVEDTQYF
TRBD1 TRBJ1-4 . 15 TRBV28 TGTGCCAGCAGTCCACGACAGGGGGCAGAGGAAAAACTGTTTTTT CASSPRQGAEEKLFF
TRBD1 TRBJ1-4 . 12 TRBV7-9 TGTGCCAGCAGCTTTCAGGGGGGAAAACTGTTTTTT CASSFQGGKLFF
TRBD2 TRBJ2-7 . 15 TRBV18 TGTGCCAGCTCACCACTGGGGCGGGAGGACTCCGAGCAGTACTTC CASSPLGREDSEQYF
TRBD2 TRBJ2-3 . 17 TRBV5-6 TGTGCCAGCAGCGACTTGACTAGCGGGTACAGCACAGATACGCAGTATTTT CASSDLTSGYSTDTQYF
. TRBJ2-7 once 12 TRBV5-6 TGTGCCAGCAGCTTCTCAGTTTACGAGCAGTACTTC CASSFSVYEQYF
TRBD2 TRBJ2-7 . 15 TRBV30 TGTGCCTGGAGTTCTCTAGCGGGGTCGAGCAACGAGCAGTACTTC CAWSSLAGSSNEQYF
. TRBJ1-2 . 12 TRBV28 TGTGCCAGCAGTTTTCAGGACGGGATACGTACCTTC CASSFQDGIRTF
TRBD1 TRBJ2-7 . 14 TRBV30 TGTGCCTGGAATACAGGGGGAAGCTCCTACGAGCAGTACTTC CAWNTGGSSYEQYF
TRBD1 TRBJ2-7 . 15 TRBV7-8 TGTGCCAGCAGCTTACGCCGGGGGACAGGGGACGAGCAGTACTTC CASSLRRGTGDEQYF
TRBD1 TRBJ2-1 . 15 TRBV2 TGTGCCAGCAGTTCCCTCGGACAGGCCAACAATGAGCAGTTCTTC CASSSLGQANNEQFF
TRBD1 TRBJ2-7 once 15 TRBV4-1 TGCGCCAGCAGCCAAACAGGGGGGATCTCCTACGAGCAGTACTTC CASSQTGGISYEQYF
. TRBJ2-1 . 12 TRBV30 TGTGCCTGGAGCCGAACTAGCTATGAGCAGTTCTTC CAWSRTSYEQFF